These T cell receptor beta chains were read from a single sample in a study of cytomegalovirus exposure and HLA in healthy donors. The protocol was immunoSEQ multiplex PCR, while the TCRdb copy is restricted to in-frame clones and leaves out a portion. This sample has roughly 190,000 clones; roughly 88% occur once, and the top ten carry more than 1.1%. The sequencing input was PBMCs. These receptors came from a woman under 30 in good health and CMV-seronegative. CDR3s include the opening cysteine and the closing phenylalanine or tryptophan. The D gene is left open where the match is weak. Some rows mark clone size as missing; the rest say once, few, many or name a class of expanded clone.

V	size	D	J	DNA	CDR3
TRBV4-1	once	TRBD2	TRBJ2-5	TGCGCCAGCAGCTTTAGCGGGGGGAGTGTAGAGACCCAGTACTTC	CASSFSGGSVETQYF
TRBV19	NA	NA	TRBJ1-2	TGTGCCAGTAGTATTCTGGACAGTCTAGGCTACACCTTC	CASSILDSLGYTF
TRBV5-4	NA	NA	TRBJ1-2	TGTGCCAGCAGCTTGGCGGGGAGCTATGGCTACACCTTC	CASSLAGSYGYTF
TRBV19	NA	TRBD1	TRBJ1-5	TGTGCCAGTGGGACAGGGGGGTTTAGCAATCAGCCCCAGCATTTT	CASGTGGFSNQPQHF
TRBV7-8	NA	TRBD1	TRBJ1-4	TGTGCCAGCAGCCCATGGGGACAGGCGGATGAAAAACTGTTTTTT	CASSPWGQADEKLFF
TRBV4-1	NA	TRBD2	TRBJ2-1	TGCGCCAGCAGGCGGGAGAGCTCCTACAATGAGCAGTTCTTC	CASRRESSYNEQFF
TRBV5-8	NA	NA	TRBJ2-1	TGTGCCAGCAGCTTGCGCTCGGGAAAGGCCTACAATGAGCAGTTCTTC	CASSLRSGKAYNEQFF
TRBV5-1	few	TRBD2	TRBJ2-7	TGCGCCAGCAGCTTGCGGGAGGGCTACGAGCAGTACTTC	CASSLREGYEQYF
TRBV30	few	TRBD1	TRBJ1-1	TGTGCCTGGAGTGCCCGACAGGGAGTGGGGAACACTGAAGCTTTCTTT	CAWSARQGVGNTEAFF
TRBV19	NA	TRBD2	TRBJ2-3	TGTGCCAGTAGTATCGTTTTAGCGGGGGCAGATACGCAGTATTTT	CASSIVLAGADTQYF
TRBV4-1	NA	TRBD2	TRBJ2-1	TGCGCCAGCAGCCAACCCCGGGGGGGGGTGACTTACAATGAGCAGTTCTTC	CASSQPRGGVTYNEQFF
TRBV29-1	NA	TRBD1	TRBJ2-1	TGCAGCGTTGGACAGGGTCGGTTCTACAATGAGCAGTTCTTC	CSVGQGRFYNEQFF
TRBV9	NA	TRBD2	TRBJ2-1	TGTGCCAGCAGCGTATCTACCGGGACTAGCTCCTACAATGAGCAGTTCTTC	CASSVSTGTSSYNEQFF
TRBV5-6	NA	NA	TRBJ1-2	TGTGCCAGCAGCCTAGAGACTAACCACCACTATGGCTACACCTTC	CASSLETNHHYGYTF
TRBV9	NA	TRBD2	TRBJ2-1	TGTGCCAGCAGCGTTGCTAGCGGGCTGTACAATGAGCAGTTCTTC	CASSVASGLYNEQFF
TRBV30	once	TRBD2	TRBJ2-3	TGTGCCTGGAGCCGCGCCAGCGGGGGGACTAGCACAGATACGCAGTATTTT	CAWSRASGGTSTDTQYF
TRBV7-9	NA	TRBD2	TRBJ2-5	TGTGCCAGCAGCTTAGGGACTAGCGGGAGGGCCAGGGAGACCCAGTACTTC	CASSLGTSGRARETQYF